The next 18 T cell receptor beta chains were all read from a single sample in a study of T cell repertoires in cytomegalovirus infection (dated by TCRdb to the late 2010s). Sequencer: Illumina HiSeq 1500. The public reads were reanalyzed by TCRdb: fastp trimming at Q25, MiXCR alignment, in-frame beta chains only. Identical CDR3 proteins give one entry, which carries the most common genes and DNA. The sample table contains more than 40,000 distinct CDR3 sequences; only one count was recorded for around 23% of them. About 90% of the sample goes to the ten largest clones. These receptors have no known antigen. The sample's treatment or condition label, decoded: in vitro stimulation with specific CMV peptide epitopes to enrich CMV-specific T cells. Source: CD8+ T cells from cultured PBMCs, taken from culture after CMV antigen stimulation. The receptor set was obtained from a human donor in good health (CMV status not recorded). Some clones in this sample may be carry-over from other donors' samples.

This clonotype occurred many times. CDR3 nucleotides: TGTGCCAGCAGTTACGCCCAGATTGAAGCTTTCTTT. Its translation is CASSYAQIEAFF. V gene TRBV6-2 or TRBV6-3 combines with J gene TRBJ1-1; D ambiguous. The CDR3 has 12 residues. Germline assignment: CDR1 MNHEY and CDR2 SVGEGT. Trimming left V 2 bases short and J 7 bases short, with 8 bases between.

This clonotype was seen only a few times. J is TRBJ2-3 and V is TRBV7-9; TRBD2 agrees at 8 bases. CDR1 SEHNR and CDR2 FQNEAQ come from the germline V gene (reference sequence). The CDR3 totals 14 residues. V shed 5 bases and J 6 bases; nucleotides not matched to a gene: 7. CDR3 region: CASSPTSVGDTQYF. The CDR3 DNA is TGTGCCAGCAGCCCGACTAGCGTTGGGGATACGCAGTATTTT.

This clonotype was seen a handful of times. The chain combines TRBV9 with TRBJ2-3; D remains ambiguous. V lost 0 bases and J 4 bases, leaving 9 bases between the germline ends. The length of the CDR3 is 14 residues. Germline V gene sequence: CDR1 SGDLS, CDR2 YYNGEE. The DNA for the CDR3 is TGTGCCAGCAGCGTAGAAGGCTTATCAGATACGCAGTATTTT. This translates into CASSVEGLSDTQYF.

The CDR3 DNA reads as TGTGCCAGCAGACAAACCGGGGGATCCTACAATGAGCAGTTCTTC. As protein: CASRQTGGSYNEQFF. The rearrangement joins TRBV6-2 or TRBV6-3 to TRBJ2-1; D is perhaps TRBD2 (6 bases). Trimming left V 6 bases short and J 1 base short, with 13 bases between. The CDR3 contains 15 residues. Per the germline V gene, CDR1 is MNHEY and CDR2 is SVGEGT.

This clonotype was seen only a few times. The chain employs TRBV7-9 and TRBJ1-5; no clear D gene. CDR3 length equals 14 residues. V was shortened by 1 base and J by 2 bases, with 6 bases between the two germline ends. Germline lookup yields CDR1 SEHNR and CDR2 FQNEAQ (reference sequence). In DNA, the CDR3 is TGTGCCAGCAGCTTAGACCAAGGCAATCAGCCCCAGCATTTT. It specifies CASSLDQGNQPQHF.

This clonotype turned up a few times. The rearrangement joins TRBV7-2 to TRBJ2-7, with 8 bases identical to TRBD1. V lost 5 bases, J lost 2 bases, and 5 bases stayed unmatched. CDR3 length: 14 amino acids. Germline V gene lookup returns CDR1 SGHTA and CDR2 FQGNSA. This CDR3 reads CASSMDRATYEQYF. CDR3 nucleotide sequence: TGTGCCAGCAGCATGGACAGGGCAACCTACGAGCAGTACTTC.

This clonotype was picked up a small number of times. The rearrangement links TRBV12-3 or TRBV12-4 to TRBJ1-1; D possibly corresponds to TRBD1 (5 bases). The CDR3 contains 12 residues. Trimming pared 8 bases from V and 4 bases from J, leaving 11 bases between. CDR3 loop: CASGPGLTEAFF. The CDR3 region has the DNA TGTGCCAGCGGACCGGGGCTCACTGAAGCTTTCTTT.

This chain joins TRBV9 and TRBJ2-7; TRBD2 aligns across 9 bases. Germline V gene data show CDR1 as SGDLS and CDR2 as YYNGEE. This CDR3 has 17 amino acids. The V and J ends lost 0 bases and 5 bases, in that order; junction bases with no gene match: 12. CDR3 sequence: CASSVDPVAGARDEQYF. CDR3 coding DNA: TGTGCCAGCAGCGTAGACCCCGTAGCGGGGGCCCGCGACGAGCAGTACTTC.

The rearrangement joins TRBV7-6 to TRBJ2-1; D is ambiguous. In germline, CDR1 is SGHVS, CDR2 FNYEAQ. The length of the CDR3 is 13 residues. V lost 5 bases, J lost 2 bases, and 7 bases lay in between. CDR3 in DNA: TGTGCCAGCAGCCGGAGAACCTACAATGAGCAGTTCTTC. Residues: CASSRRTYNEQFF. Supplemented by reference TRBV7-6 and TRBJ2-1, the full variable domain reads GAGVSQSPRYKVTKRGQDVALRCDPISGHVSLYWYRQALGQGPEFLTYFNYEAQQDKSGLPNDRFSAERPEGSISTLTIQRTEQRDSAMYRCASSRRTYNEQFFGPGTRLTVL.

The rearrangement links TRBV5-4 to TRBJ2-5, with a weak D call TRBD2 (5 bases). Germline-derived CDR1 and CDR2 are SGHNT and YYREEE (reference sequence). Deletions cut 0 bases from V and 4 bases from J, with 10 bases between. This CDR3 is built from 14 residues. The CDR3 sequence is CASSLGVDSETQYF. The CDR3 DNA reads TGTGCCAGCAGCTTGGGGGTGGACTCAGAGACCCAGTACTTC.

The chain has TRBV27 and TRBJ1-1; the D is unclear. The CDR3 has 11 residues. The germline CDR1 and CDR2 sequences are MNHEY and SMNVEV (reference sequence). The CDR3, as DNA: TGTGTCTCGAGTATGAACACTGAAGCTTTCTTT. It codes for CVSSMNTEAFF.

This clonotype turned up a few times. The chain couples TRBV7-9 to TRBJ1-2; the D gene is possibly TRBD1 (6 bases). CDR3 size: 13 residues. V was clipped by 5 bases and J by 6 bases, with 13 bases between them. CDR1 and CDR2 (germline): SEHNR, FQNEAQ (reference sequence). CDR3 bases: TGTGCCAGCAGCCCAGGGGTGGGAGATGGCTACACCTTC. Residues: CASSPGVGDGYTF.

The rearrangement joins TRBV6-1 to TRBJ2-6, with D tentatively TRBD1 or TRBD2 (6 bases each). This CDR3 spans 17 amino acids. Germline CDR1 is MNHNS and CDR2 is SASEGT. V shed 5 bases and J shed 3 bases, with 17 bases lying between them. In nucleotides, the CDR3 is TGTGCCAGCAGTTCAAACTTGAGGGGGGATGGGGCCAACGTCCTGACTTTC. Translated, it gives CASSSNLRGDGANVLTF.

In its sample, this clonotype was seen a few times. The J gene is TRBJ2-7, the V gene TRBV12-3 or TRBV12-4; a possible D gene is TRBD2 (6 bases). With 8 bases removed from V and 5 bases from J, the gap between germline ends came to 16 bases. The CDR3 extends over 13 amino acids. CDR3 loop: CASRFGGRHEQYF. DNA of the CDR3: TGTGCCAGCCGCTTCGGGGGTAGGCACGAGCAGTACTTC.

This chain joins TRBV12-3 or TRBV12-4 and TRBJ2-7; a possible D gene is TRBD1 (6 bases). Between the trimmed V and J ends, which lost 4 bases and 5 bases, there was a span of 15 bases. This CDR3 has 14 amino acids. The DNA for the CDR3 is TGTGCCAGCAGTTCCTGGACAGAAAGGGACGAGCAGTACTTC. Residues: CASSSWTERDEQYF.

This clonotype was seen a handful of times. This chain links TRBV27 with TRBJ2-1, with 7 bases lining up with TRBD1. Germline lookup yields CDR1 MNHEY and CDR2 SMNVEV (reference sequence). After removal of 5 bases from V and 5 bases from J, the junction contained 9 bases not matched to a gene. This CDR3 spans 15 amino acids. The CDR3 protein is CASSVRRQGDNEQFF. The CDR3 coding sequence is TGTGCCAGCAGTGTTAGGAGGCAGGGGGACAATGAGCAGTTCTTC.

The chain joins TRBV7-8 to TRBJ2-1; D call uncertain. Trimming took off 8 bases at V and 7 bases at J, with 18 bases between the two ends. The CDR3 spans 14 residues. Germline loops: CDR1 SGHVS, CDR2 FQNEAQ. The CDR3 DNA follows: TGTGCCAGCTGTGTTAACAGAGGTTGGAATGAGCAGTTCTTC. Translation: CASCVNRGWNEQFF.

This clonotype was counted between two and nine times. The chain links TRBV15 to TRBJ2-5; D may be TRBD2 (6 bases). V lost 0 bases and J 5 bases, leaving 13 bases between the germline ends. Germline V gene data show CDR1 as LNHNV and CDR2 as YYDKDF (reference sequence). The CDR3 is 15 residues long. The CDR3 loop reads CATSREGWEAETQYF. The CDR3 DNA is TGTGCCACCAGCAGAGAAGGTTGGGAGGCGGAGACCCAGTACTTC.